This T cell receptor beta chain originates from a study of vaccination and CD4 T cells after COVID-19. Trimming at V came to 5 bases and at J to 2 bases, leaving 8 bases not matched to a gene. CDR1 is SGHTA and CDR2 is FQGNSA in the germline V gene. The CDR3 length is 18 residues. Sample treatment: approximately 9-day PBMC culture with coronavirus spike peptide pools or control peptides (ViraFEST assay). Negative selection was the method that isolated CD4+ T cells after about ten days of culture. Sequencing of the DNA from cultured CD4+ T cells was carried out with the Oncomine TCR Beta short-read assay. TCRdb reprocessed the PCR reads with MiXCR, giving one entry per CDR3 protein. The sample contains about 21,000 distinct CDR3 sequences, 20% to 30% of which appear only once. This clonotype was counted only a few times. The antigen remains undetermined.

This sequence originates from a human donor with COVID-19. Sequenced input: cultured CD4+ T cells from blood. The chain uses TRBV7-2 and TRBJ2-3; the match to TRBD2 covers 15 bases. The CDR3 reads CASSPRTSGGGDTDTQYF. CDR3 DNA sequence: TGTGCCAGCAGCCCACGGACTAGCGGGGGGGGTGACACAGATACGCAGTATTTT.